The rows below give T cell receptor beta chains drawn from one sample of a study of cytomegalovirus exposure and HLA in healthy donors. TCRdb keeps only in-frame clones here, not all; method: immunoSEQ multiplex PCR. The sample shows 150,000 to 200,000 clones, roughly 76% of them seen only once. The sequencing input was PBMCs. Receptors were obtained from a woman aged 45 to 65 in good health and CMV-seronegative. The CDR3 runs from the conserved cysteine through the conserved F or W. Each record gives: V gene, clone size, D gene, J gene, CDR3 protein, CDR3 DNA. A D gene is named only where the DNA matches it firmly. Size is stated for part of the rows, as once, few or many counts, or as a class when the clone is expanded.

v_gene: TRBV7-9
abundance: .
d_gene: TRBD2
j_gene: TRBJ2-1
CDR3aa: CASSLGTSGYNEQFF
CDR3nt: TGTGCCAGCAGCCTCGGGACTAGCGGTTACAATGAGCAGTTCTTC

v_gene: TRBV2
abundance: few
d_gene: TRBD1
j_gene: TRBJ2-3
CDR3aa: CASIETGDPSTDTQYF
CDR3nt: TGTGCCAGCATTGAGACAGGGGACCCTAGCACAGATACGCAGTATTTT

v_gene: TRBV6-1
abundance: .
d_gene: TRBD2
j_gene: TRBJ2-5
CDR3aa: CASTLAGVQETQYF
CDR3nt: TGTGCCAGCACACTAGCGGGGGTCCAAGAGACCCAGTACTTC

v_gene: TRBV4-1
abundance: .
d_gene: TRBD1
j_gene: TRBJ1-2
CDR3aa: CASTEPGQTNYGYTF
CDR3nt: TGCGCCAGCACCGAACCGGGACAGACTAACTATGGCTACACCTTC

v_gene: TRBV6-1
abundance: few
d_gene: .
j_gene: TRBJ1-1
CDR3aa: CASSEMGRGGNTEAFF
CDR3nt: TGTGCCAGCAGTGAAATGGGGAGAGGGGGGAACACTGAAGCTTTCTTT

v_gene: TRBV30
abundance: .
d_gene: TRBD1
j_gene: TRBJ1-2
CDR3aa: CAWSLTGGAGYGYTF
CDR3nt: TGTGCCTGGAGTTTGACAGGGGGCGCAGGGTATGGCTACACCTTC

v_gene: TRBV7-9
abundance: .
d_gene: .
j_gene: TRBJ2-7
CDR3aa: CASSLSQDKAYEQYF
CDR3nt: TGTGCCAGCAGCTTGAGTCAGGACAAAGCCTACGAGCAGTACTTC

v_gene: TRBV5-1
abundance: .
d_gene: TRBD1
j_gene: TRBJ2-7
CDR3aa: CASSLVGSAGGQAFSYEQYF
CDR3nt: TGCGCCAGCAGCTTGGTAGGTTCGGCAGGGGGTCAAGCTTTCTCCTACGAGCAGTACTTC

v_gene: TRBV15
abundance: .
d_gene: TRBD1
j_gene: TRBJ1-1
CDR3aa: CATSSRQGWGTEAFF
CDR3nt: TGTGCCACCAGCAGCAGACAGGGATGGGGAACTGAAGCTTTCTTT

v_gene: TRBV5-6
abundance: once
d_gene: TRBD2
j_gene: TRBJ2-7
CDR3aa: CASSMGLAGVEQYF
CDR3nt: TGTGCCAGCAGCATGGGACTAGCGGGGGTAGAGCAGTACTTC

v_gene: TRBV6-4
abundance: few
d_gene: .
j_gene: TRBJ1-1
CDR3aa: CASSSPGGVNTEAFF
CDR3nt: TGTGCCAGCAGTTCCCCCGGGGGAGTGAACACTGAAGCTTTCTTT

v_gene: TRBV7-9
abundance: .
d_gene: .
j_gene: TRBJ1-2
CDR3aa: CSSSLSNYGYTF
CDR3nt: TGTTCCAGCAGCTTATCGAACTATGGCTACACCTTC

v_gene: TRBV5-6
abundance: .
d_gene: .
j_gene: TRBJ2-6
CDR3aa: CASSPVFDSGANVLTF
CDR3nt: TGTGCCAGCAGCCCGGTTTTTGATTCGGGGGCCAACGTCCTGACTTTC

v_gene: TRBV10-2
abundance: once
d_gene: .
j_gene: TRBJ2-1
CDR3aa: CASRVGEGSYNEQFF
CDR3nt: TGCGCCAGCAGGGTAGGGGAAGGGTCCTACAATGAGCAGTTCTTC

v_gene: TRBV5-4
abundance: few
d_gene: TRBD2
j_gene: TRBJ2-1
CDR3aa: CASSSGAGGSGRGNEQFF
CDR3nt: TGTGCCAGCAGCTCCGGAGCCGGGGGTAGCGGGAGAGGTAATGAGCAGTTCTTC

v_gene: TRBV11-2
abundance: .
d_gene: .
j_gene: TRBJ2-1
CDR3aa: CASSSTSSYNEQFF
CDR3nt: TGTGCCAGCAGCTCCACTAGCTCCTACAATGAGCAGTTCTTC

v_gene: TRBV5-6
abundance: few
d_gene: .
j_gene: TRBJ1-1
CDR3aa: CASSSGGGTEAFF
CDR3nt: TGTGCCAGCAGCTCGGGGGGGGGCACTGAAGCTTTCTTT

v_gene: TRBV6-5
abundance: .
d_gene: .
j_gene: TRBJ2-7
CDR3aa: CASSRQLSTEQYF
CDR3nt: TGTGCCAGCAGCCGACAACTTAGTACCGAGCAGTACTTC

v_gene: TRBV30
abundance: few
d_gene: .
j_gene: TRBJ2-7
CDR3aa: CAWSDGGISWEQYF
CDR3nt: TGTGCCTGGAGTGACGGAGGCATAAGTTGGGAGCAGTACTTC

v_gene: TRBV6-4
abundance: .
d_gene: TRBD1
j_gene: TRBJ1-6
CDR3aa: CASRITGTGDSPLHF
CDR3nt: TGTGCCAGCAGAATCACCGGGACAGGTGATTCACCCCTCCACTTT

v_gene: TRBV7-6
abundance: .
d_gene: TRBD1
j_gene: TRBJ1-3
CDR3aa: CASSLGGQGARNTIYF
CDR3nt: TGTGCCAGCAGCTTAGGAGGACAGGGGGCACGGAACACCATATATTTT

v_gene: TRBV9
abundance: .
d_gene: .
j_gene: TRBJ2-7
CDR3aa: CASSEGGNYEQYF
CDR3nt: TGTGCCAGCAGCGAAGGCGGAAACTACGAGCAGTACTTC

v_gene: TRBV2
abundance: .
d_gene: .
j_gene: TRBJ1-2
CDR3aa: CASSVGGVNYGYTF
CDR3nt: TGTGCCAGCAGTGTTGGTGGAGTGAACTATGGCTACACCTTC

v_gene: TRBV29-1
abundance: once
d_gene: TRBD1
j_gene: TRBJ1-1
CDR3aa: CSVLRTGNTEAFF
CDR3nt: TGCAGCGTCCTCCGGACAGGGAACACTGAAGCTTTCTTT

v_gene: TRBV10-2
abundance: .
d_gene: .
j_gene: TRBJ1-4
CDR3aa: CASFGGGKLFF
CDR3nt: TGCGCCAGCTTTGGGGGGGGGAAACTGTTTTTT

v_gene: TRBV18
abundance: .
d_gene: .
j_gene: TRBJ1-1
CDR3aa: CASSPDPGGNTEAFF
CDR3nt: TGTGCCAGCTCACCTGATCCCGGAGGGAACACTGAAGCTTTCTTT

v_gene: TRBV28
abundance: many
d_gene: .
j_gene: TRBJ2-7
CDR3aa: CASNQEGDEQYF
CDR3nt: TGTGCCAGCAATCAAGAAGGGGACGAGCAGTACTTC

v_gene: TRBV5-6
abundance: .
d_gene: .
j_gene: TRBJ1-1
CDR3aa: CASSAGGTRNTEAFF
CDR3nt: TGTGCCAGCAGCGCCGGTGGGACACGGAACACTGAAGCTTTCTTT

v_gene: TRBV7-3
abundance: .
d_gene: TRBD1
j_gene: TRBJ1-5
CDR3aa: CASSLGGQGASFGNQPQHF
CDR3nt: TGTGCCAGCAGCTTAGGGGGACAGGGGGCGTCTTTTGGCAATCAGCCCCAGCATTTT

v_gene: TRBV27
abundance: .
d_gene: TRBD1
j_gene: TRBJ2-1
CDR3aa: CASRRIRTGDNEQFF
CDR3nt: TGTGCCAGCAGGCGAATACGGACAGGGGACAATGAGCAGTTCTTC

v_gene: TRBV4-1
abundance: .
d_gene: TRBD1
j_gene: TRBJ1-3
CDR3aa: CASSLEGQGNSGNTIYF
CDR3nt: TGCGCCAGCAGCCTAGAGGGACAGGGTAACTCTGGAAACACCATATATTTT

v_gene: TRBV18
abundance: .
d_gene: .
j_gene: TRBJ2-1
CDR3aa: CASSPAGLDNEQFF
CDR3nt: TGTGCCAGCTCACCAGCTGGACTCGACAATGAGCAGTTCTTC

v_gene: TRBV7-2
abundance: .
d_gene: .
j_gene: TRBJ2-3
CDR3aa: CASTPGADTQYF
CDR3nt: TGTGCCAGCACCCCCGGGGCAGATACGCAGTATTTT

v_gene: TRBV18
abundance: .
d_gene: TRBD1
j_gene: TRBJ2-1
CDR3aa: CASSPLPGQGFYNEQFF
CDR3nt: TGTGCCAGCTCACCACTACCGGGACAGGGCTTTTACAATGAGCAGTTCTTC

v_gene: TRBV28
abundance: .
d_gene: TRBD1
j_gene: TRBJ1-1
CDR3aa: CASRPGQGAITEAFF
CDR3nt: TGTGCCAGCAGGCCGGGACAGGGGGCTATAACTGAAGCTTTCTTT